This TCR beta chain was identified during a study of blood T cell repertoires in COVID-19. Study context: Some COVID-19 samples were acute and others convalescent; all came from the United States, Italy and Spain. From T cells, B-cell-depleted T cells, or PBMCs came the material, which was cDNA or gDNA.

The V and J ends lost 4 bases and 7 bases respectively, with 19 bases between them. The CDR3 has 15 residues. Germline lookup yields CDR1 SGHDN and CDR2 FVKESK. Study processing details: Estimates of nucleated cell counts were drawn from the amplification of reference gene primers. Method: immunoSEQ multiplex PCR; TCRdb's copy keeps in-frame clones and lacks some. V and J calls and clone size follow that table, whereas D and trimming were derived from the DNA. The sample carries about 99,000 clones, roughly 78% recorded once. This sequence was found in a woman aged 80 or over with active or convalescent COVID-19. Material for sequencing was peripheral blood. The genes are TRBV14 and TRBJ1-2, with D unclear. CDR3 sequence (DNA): TGTGCCAGCAGCCTCTTGCCCGGGAGGGCGGGTGGCTACACCTTC. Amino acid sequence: CASSLLPGRAGGYTF.